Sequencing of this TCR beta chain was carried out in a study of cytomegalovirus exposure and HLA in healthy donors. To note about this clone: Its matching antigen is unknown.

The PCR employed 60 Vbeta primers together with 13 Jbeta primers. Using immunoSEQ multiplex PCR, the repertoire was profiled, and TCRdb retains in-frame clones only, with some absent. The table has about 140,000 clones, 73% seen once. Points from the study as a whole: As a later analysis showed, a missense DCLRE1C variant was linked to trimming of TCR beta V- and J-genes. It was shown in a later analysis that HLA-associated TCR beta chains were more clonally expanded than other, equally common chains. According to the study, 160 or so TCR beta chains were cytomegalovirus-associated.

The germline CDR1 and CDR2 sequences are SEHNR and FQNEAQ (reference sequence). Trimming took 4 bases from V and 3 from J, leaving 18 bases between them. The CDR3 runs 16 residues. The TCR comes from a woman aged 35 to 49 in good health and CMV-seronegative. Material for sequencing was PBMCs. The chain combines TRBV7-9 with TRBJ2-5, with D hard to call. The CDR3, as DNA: TGTGCCAGCAGCTCCACCCGTCTAAAACTAAAAGAGACCCAGTACTTC. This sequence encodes CASSSTRLKLKETQYF.